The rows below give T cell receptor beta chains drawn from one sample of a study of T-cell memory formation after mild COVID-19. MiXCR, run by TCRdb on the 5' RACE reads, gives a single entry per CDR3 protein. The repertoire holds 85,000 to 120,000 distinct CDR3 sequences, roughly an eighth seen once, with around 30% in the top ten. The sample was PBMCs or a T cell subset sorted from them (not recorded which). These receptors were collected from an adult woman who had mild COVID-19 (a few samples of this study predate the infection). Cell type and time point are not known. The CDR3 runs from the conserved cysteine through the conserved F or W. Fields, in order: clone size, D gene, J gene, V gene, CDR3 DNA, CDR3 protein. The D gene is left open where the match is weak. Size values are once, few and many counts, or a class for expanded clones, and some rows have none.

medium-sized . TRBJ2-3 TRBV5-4 TGTGCCAGCAGCATGGGAACAGATACGCAGTATTTT CASSMGTDTQYF
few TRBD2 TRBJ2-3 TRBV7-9 TGTGCCACGTTGTCCCGGGGGGGCACAGATACGCAGTATTTT CATLSRGGTDTQYF
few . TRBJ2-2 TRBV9 TGTGCCAGCAGCAACCGGGAGAACACCGGGGAGCTGTTTTTT CASSNRENTGELFF
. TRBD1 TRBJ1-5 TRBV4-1 TGCGCCAGCAGCCGCTACGGCGGGACAGGGGATTTCCAGGGTCAGCCCCAGCATTTT CASSRYGGTGDFQGQPQHF
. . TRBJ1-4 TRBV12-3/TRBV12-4 TGTGCCAGCAGCCGATCCGGGTCCCGAAATGAAAAACTGTTTTTT CASSRSGSRNEKLFF
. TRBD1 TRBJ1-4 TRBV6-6 TGTGCCAGCAGTAACCCGGGACAGGGGGCAGAAAATGAAAAACTGTTTTTT CASSNPGQGAENEKLFF
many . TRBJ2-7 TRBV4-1 TGCGCCAGCAGCCAAGTCCGGGACAAGAACTCCTACGAGCAGTACTTC CASSQVRDKNSYEQYF
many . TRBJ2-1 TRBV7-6 TGTGCCAGCAGCTTAGCGACCGGGAGTCGAAATGAGCAGTTCTTC CASSLATGSRNEQFF
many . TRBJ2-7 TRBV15 TGTGCCACCTCTACAGGGGACTACTACGAGCAGTACTTC CATSTGDYYEQYF
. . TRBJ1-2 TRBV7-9 TGTGCCAGCAGCTTAGCCCGGCCCTCGGGTAACTATGGCTACACCTTC CASSLARPSGNYGYTF
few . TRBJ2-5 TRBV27 TGTGCCAGCAGTTTATCGTGGTCAGCATGGGAGACCCAGTACTTC CASSLSWSAWETQYF
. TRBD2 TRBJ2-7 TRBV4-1 TGCGCCAGCAGCCGAACAACAGCGGGACCCGAGCAGTACTTC CASSRTTAGPEQYF
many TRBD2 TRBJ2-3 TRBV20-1 TGCAGTGCTCAGACTAGCGGGAGCACAGATACGCAGTATTTT CSAQTSGSTDTQYF
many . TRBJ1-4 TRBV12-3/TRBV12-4 TGTGCCAGCAGTTTATGGGGGGATATCGATGAAAAACTGTTTTTT CASSLWGDIDEKLFF
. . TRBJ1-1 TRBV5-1 TGCGCCAGCAGCTCTCGGGACACGTTCAACACTGAAGCTTTCTTT CASSSRDTFNTEAFF
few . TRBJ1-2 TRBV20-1 TGCAGTGCTAGCCGGCCAGGGTATGGCTACACCTTC CSASRPGYGYTF
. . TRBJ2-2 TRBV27 TGTGCCAGCAGTGCTGGACGGTATACCGGGGAGCTGTTTTTT CASSAGRYTGELFF
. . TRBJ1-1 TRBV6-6 TGTGCCAGCATCGAGAGGTTAAAGGAGAACACTGAAGCTTTCTTT CASIERLKENTEAFF
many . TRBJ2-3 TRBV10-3 TGTGCCATCAGTGAGCCCAACAGGTTCGGGGCCGACACAGATACGCAGTATTTT CAISEPNRFGADTDTQYF
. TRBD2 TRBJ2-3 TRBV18 TGTGCCAGCTCACCCACGGGACTAGCAGGCGATACGCAGTATTTT CASSPTGLAGDTQYF
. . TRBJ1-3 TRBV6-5 TGTGCCAGCAGTCCTGAGGACAGCTCTGGAAACACCATATATTTT CASSPEDSSGNTIYF
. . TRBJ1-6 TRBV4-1 TGCGCCAGCAGCCATGCCGTCGAGGGTTCACCCCTCCACTTT CASSHAVEGSPLHF
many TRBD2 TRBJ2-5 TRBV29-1 TGCAGCGTCATCGCGGGAGCTGCAGAGACCCAGTACTTC CSVIAGAAETQYF